These 26 T cell receptor beta chains were all obtained from the same sample, sequenced in a study of blood T cells in healthy people across ages. Using a J-beta primer mix together with a sample-barcoded 5' primer, a second PCR was run for roughly 7 to 12 cycles. From the 5' RACE reads, TCRdb called clonotypes with MiXCR, one entry per CDR3 protein. In the table there are hundreds of thousands of distinct CDR3 sequences, 46% of which are singletons. The sequencing input was blood. The source is a man older than 75 in good health.

V is TRBV20-1 and J is TRBJ2-4; 10 bases agree with TRBD2. From germline, CDR1 is DFQATT and CDR2 SNEGSKA (reference sequence). The CDR3 spans 14 residues. J lost 2 bases, V lost 6 bases, and 4 bases had no gene match. DNA for the CDR3: TGCAGTGCCAGCGGGAGGGTTACCAAAAACATTCAGTACTTC. It is translated as CSASGRVTKNIQYF.

As regards this clonotype: This may be a read error: a much more frequent sequence differs by one nucleotide. This rearrangement joins TRBV29-1 to TRBJ2-1, with 10 bases that match TRBD1. V gave up 7 bases and J gave up 6 bases; unmatched junction bases: 6. Germline V gene data show CDR1 as SQVTM and CDR2 as ANQGSEA. The CDR3 spans 13 residues. In nucleotides, the CDR3 is TGCAGCGCCCCGACAGGGGGCTGCAATGAGCAGTTCTTC. Translated, it gives CSAPTGGCNEQFF.

In this sample, this clonotype turned up a few times. V and J are TRBV7-2 and TRBJ2-5, with 7 bases matching TRBD2. V shed 1 base, J shed 3 bases, and the junction held 5 bases outside the gene matches. CDR1 is SGHTA and CDR2 is FQGNSA in the germline V gene. CDR3 length equals 15 residues. Written as DNA, the CDR3 is TGTGCCAGCAGCTTAGTCGCGGGGAGGGAAGAGACCCAGTACTTC. It codes for CASSLVAGREETQYF.

This clonotype has only a few counts. The V gene is TRBV5-1, the J gene TRBJ2-7; the D gene is possibly TRBD1 (5 bases). This CDR3 has 14 residues. The V and J ends lost 1 base and 2 bases respectively, with 10 bases between them. The germline CDR1 and CDR2 sequences are SGHRS and YFSETQ. CDR3 in amino acids: CASSLYTGTYEQYF. In DNA form, the CDR3 reads TGCGCCAGCAGCTTGTATACAGGAACCTACGAGCAGTACTTC.

The J gene is TRBJ1-5, the V gene TRBV5-1; TRBD1 might be the D (6 bases). The CDR3 runs 14 residues. Trimming removed 3 bases from V and 7 bases from J, with 14 bases in between. Germline CDR1 and CDR2: SGHRS and YFSETQ. The DNA for the CDR3 is TGCGCCAGCAGCTGGGGACAAAGCAGACAGCCCCAGCATTTT. Encoded protein: CASSWGQSRQPQHF.

This clonotype showed up just once. This chain connects TRBV24-1 to TRBJ2-3, with 9 bases aligning to TRBD2. V lost 3 bases and J lost 2; bases outside the gene matches: 11. This CDR3 is 18 amino acids long. Germline V lookup: CDR1 KGHDR, CDR2 SFDVKD. The DNA of the CDR3 is TGTGCCACCAGTGATCCCCTGGGCGGGAGGGCCCCCACAGATACGCAGTATTTT. Translated: CATSDPLGGRAPTDTQYF.

V is TRBV29-1 and J is TRBJ2-5; TRBD2 matches at 9 bases. This CDR3 has 15 amino acids. Germline loops: CDR1 SQVTM, CDR2 ANQGSEA. The V gene end was trimmed by 7 bases and the J gene end by 0 bases; junction bases not matched to a gene: 9. CDR3 protein: CSASSGNTYQETQYF. CDR3 coding DNA: TGCAGCGCCTCTAGCGGGAACACGTACCAAGAGACCCAGTACTTC. The whole variable domain, remainder taken from reference TRBV29-1 and TRBJ2-5, is SAVISQKPSRDICQRGTSLTIQCQVDSQVTMMFWYRQQPGQSLTLIATANQGSEATYESGFVIDKFPISRPNLTFSTLTVSNMSPEDSSIYLCSASSGNTYQETQYFGPGTRLLVL.

This clonotype was seen more than once but under ten times. The gene calls are TRBV20-1 and TRBJ1-2; 12 positions match TRBD1. CDR1 is DFQATT, CDR2 SNEGSKA, per germline (reference sequence). The CDR3 covers 14 residues. V lost 5 bases to trimming and J lost 5 bases; unmatched junction nucleotides: 6. The CDR3 sequence: CSAGGTGGKYGYTF. In nucleotides, the CDR3 is TGCAGTGCTGGGGGGACAGGGGGCAAGTATGGCTACACCTTC.

This clonotype has a handful of counts. The chain links TRBV12-3 or TRBV12-4 to TRBJ2-3; 9 bases agree with TRBD1. The ends lost 8 bases at V and 4 bases at J; junction bases unmatched: 4. The CDR3 sequence is 13 residues long. The CDR3 sequence is CASHRGQPDTQYF. The CDR3 DNA sequence: TGTGCCAGCCACAGGGGGCAGCCAGATACGCAGTATTTT.

In the case of this clonotype: Germline is not matched at one junction end, which may reflect a read error. The rearrangement links TRBV10-2 to TRBJ2-2; D is unresolved. This CDR3 has 13 residues. CDR1 WSHSY and CDR2 SAAADI come from the germline V gene. The CDR3 region has the DNA TGCGCCAGCAATGAGTTGGTTACCGGGGAGCTGTTTTTT. Translating it yields CASNELVTGELFF.

J is TRBJ2-5 and V is TRBV20-1; perhaps TRBD2 as D (5 bases). There are 12 residues in the CDR3. The germline V gene has CDR1 DFQATT and CDR2 SNEGSKA (reference sequence). V lost 6 bases and J 2 bases, leaving 10 bases between the germline ends. The CDR3, as DNA: TGCAGTGCGCAGCGGCTGCAAGAGACCCAGTACTTC. Translating gives CSAQRLQETQYF.

This clonotype was observed a few times. The V call is TRBV24-1, the J call TRBJ2-7, with D tentatively TRBD1 (5 bases). This CDR3 is built from 15 residues. Trimming pared 4 bases from V and 2 bases from J, leaving 14 bases between. Germline V gene sequence: CDR1 KGHDR, CDR2 SFDVKD. CDR3 sequence (DNA): TGTGCCACCAGTGAGTCAGGGAAAAGGGCCTACGAGCAGTACTTC. It codes for CATSESGKRAYEQYF.

The V gene is TRBV5-1, the J gene TRBJ2-1, with D perhaps matching TRBD2 (6 bases). Germline CDR1 and CDR2: SGHRS and YFSETQ. The CDR3 is 15 amino acids. Trimming left V 0 bases short and J 8 bases short, with 15 bases between. The CDR3 spells CASSLVVAEGHEQFF. The DNA of the CDR3 is TGCGCCAGCAGCTTGGTGGTAGCGGAGGGCCATGAGCAGTTCTTC.

This clonotype was seen a handful of times. The chain couples TRBV19 to TRBJ2-7; possibly TRBD1 for D (6 bases). The V end lost 5 bases, the J end lost 6 bases, and 14 bases lay between the germline ends. Germline CDR1 and CDR2: LNHDA and SQIVND (reference sequence). The CDR3 totals 13 residues. Here the CDR3 reads CASSAMTGTEQYF. DNA for the CDR3: TGTGCCAGTAGTGCCATGACAGGAACCGAGCAGTACTTC.

As regards this clonotype: Since a much larger clone is just one base distant, this may be a read error. The genes are TRBV5-1 and TRBJ2-3, with 13 bases that match TRBD2. The junction had 4 bases not matched to a gene; V was cut back by 2 bases and J by 4 bases. Germline CDR1 SGHRS, CDR2 YFSETQ. CDR3 size: 16 residues. The CDR3 bases are TGCGCCAGCAGCTTCGGACTAGCGGGAGAGGCAGATACGCAGTATTTT. It encodes CASSFGLAGEADTQYF.

This rearrangement joins TRBV5-6 to TRBJ2-5; 12 nucleotides align to TRBD1. Germline values: CDR1 SGHDT, CDR2 YYEEEE. V was pared by 1 base and J by 5 bases, with 9 bases of the junction left unmatched. The CDR3 sequence is 17 residues long. CDR3 sequence: CASSLLGGTGGWETQYF. The CDR3 DNA follows: TGTGCCAGCAGCTTGTTAGGCGGGACAGGGGGCTGGGAGACCCAGTACTTC.

The chain couples TRBV7-2 to TRBJ2-5; the match to TRBD2 covers 11 bases. With V trimmed by 5 bases and J by 0 bases, 5 bases remained unmatched. Germline V gene sequence: CDR1 SGHTA, CDR2 FQGNSA. CDR3 size: 16 residues. CDR3 protein: CASSLTSGAYQETQYF. CDR3 nucleotide sequence: TGTGCCAGCAGCCTGACTAGCGGGGCGTACCAAGAGACCCAGTACTTC. The full variable domain, completed using reference TRBV7-2 and TRBJ2-5, is GAGVSQSPSNKVTEKGKDVELRCDPISGHTALYWYRQSLGQGLEFLIYFQGNSAPDKSGLPSDRFSAERTGGSVSTLTIQRTQQEDSAVYLCASSLTSGAYQETQYFGPGTRLLVL.

V gene TRBV5-1 combines with J gene TRBJ2-3, with D tentatively TRBD1 (6 bases). Germline assignment: CDR1 SGHRS and CDR2 YFSETQ. The length of the CDR3 is 15 residues. The ends were cut back, 0 bases at V and 2 bases at J, with 10 bases in the middle. This chain's CDR3 is CASSLVQGTTDTQYF. CDR3 nucleotides: TGCGCCAGCAGCTTGGTTCAGGGGACCACAGATACGCAGTATTTT.

CDR3 nucleotides: TGTGCCACCAGCAGAGTGGCGGGAGTTGTTTACGAGCAGTACTTC. Its translation: CATSRVAGVVYEQYF. V and J are TRBV15 and TRBJ2-7; 7 positions match TRBD2. The CDR3 totals 15 residues. V gave up 1 base and J gave up 4 bases; unmatched junction bases: 7. Germline V gene lookup returns CDR1 LNHNV and CDR2 YYDKDF (reference sequence).

V usage is TRBV19 and J usage is TRBJ1-5; TRBD1 matches at 8 bases. Germline CDR1 and CDR2: LNHDA and SQIVND (reference sequence). The CDR3 contains 18 residues. V was clipped by 8 bases and J by 6 bases; unmatched bases: 21. CDR3 DNA: TGTGCCAGTCTTCCTAGCCGGACAGGGAACATGGGTGGTCAGCCCCAGCATTTT. Translating it yields CASLPSRTGNMGGQPQHF. The entire variable domain, with the rest obtained from reference TRBV19 and TRBJ1-5, is as follows: DGGITQSPKYLFRKEGQNVTLSCEQNLNHDAMYWYRQDPGQGLRLIYYSQIVNDFQKGDIAEGYSVSREKKESFPLTVTSAQKNPTAFYLCASLPSRTGNMGGQPQHFGDGTRLSIL.

The V gene is TRBV4-2, the J gene TRBJ2-3; tentatively, D is TRBD2 (6 bases). The CDR3 runs to 13 residues. Trimming left V 10 bases short and J 2 bases short, with 13 bases between. Germline CDR1 and CDR2: LGHNA and YNFKEQ. The CDR3 here is CAIGGANTDTQYF. The DNA for the CDR3 is TGTGCCATCGGGGGAGCCAACACAGATACGCAGTATTTT.

The chain employs TRBV29-1 and TRBJ2-1, with D hard to call. The CDR3 is 15 amino acids. CDR1 and CDR2 from the germline V gene are SQVTM and ANQGSEA. Trimming cost V 3 bases and J 8 bases, with 20 bases left between them. The CDR3 loop reads CSVDLDTYDGDEQFF. The CDR3 DNA reads as TGCAGCGTTGATCTCGACACCTATGATGGTGATGAGCAGTTCTTC.

This chain uses TRBV10-2 with TRBJ2-7, with D unclear. The germline gives CDR1 WSHSY, CDR2 SAAADI. V was pared by 7 bases and J by 2 bases, with 12 bases between. This CDR3 is 13 amino acids long. CDR3 in amino acids: CASTAGPPYEQYF. CDR3 nucleotides: TGCGCCAGCACCGCAGGTCCACCCTACGAGCAGTACTTC.

The V and J genes are TRBV7-9 and TRBJ2-3, with 13 bases that match TRBD2. The germline gives CDR1 SEHNR, CDR2 FQNEAQ (reference sequence). After removal of 2 bases from V and 0 bases from J, the junction contained 8 bases not matched to a gene. The CDR3 is 19 residues long. The CDR3 DNA reads TGTGCCAGCAGCTTATTTGGACTAGCGGGAGATCTGAGCACAGATACGCAGTATTTT. It specifies CASSLFGLAGDLSTDTQYF.

The V and J genes are TRBV20-1 and TRBJ1-1, with D perhaps TRBD1 (5 bases). Germline assignment: CDR1 DFQATT and CDR2 SNEGSKA (reference sequence). Deletions cut 6 bases from V and 1 base from J, with 12 bases between. CDR3 length: 13 residues. This CDR3 is CSAVDSRNTEAFF. CDR3 nucleotide sequence: TGCAGTGCGGTAGACAGCAGGAACACTGAAGCTTTCTTT.

Ten or more counts support this clonotype. The V and J genes are TRBV20-1 and TRBJ1-2; D unresolved. Trimming left V 2 bases short and J 1 base short, with 14 bases between. There are 15 residues in the CDR3. Germline V gene data show CDR1 as DFQATT and CDR2 as SNEGSKA (reference sequence). The CDR3 sequence is CSARNREDDNYGYTF. Written as DNA, the CDR3 is TGCAGTGCTAGAAACCGGGAGGACGATAACTATGGCTACACCTTC.